This T cell receptor (beta chain) was captured in a study of beta chain features in type 1 diabetes. Study-level findings and limits: In type 1 diabetes patients, VDJ junctions had fewer insertions; deletions at these junctions were more frequent.

Reverse transcription of all isolated RNA meant that expressed TCRB transcripts were sequenced. Assay used: immunoSEQ multiplex PCR; TCRdb lists only in-frame clones, some missing. The top ten hold 0.44% of the sample, which has more than 300,000 clones, around 8% seen once. CDR1 KGHSH and CDR2 LQKENI come from the germline V gene. The CDR3 is made up of 15 amino acids. V lost 0 bases and J lost 0, with 8 bases in between. This clone was counted many times. Its antigen is not identified. Sequenced: central memory CD4+ T cells from blood. The chain combines TRBV18 with TRBJ1-1; no reliable D call. This TCR came from a woman between 18 and 30 years old in good health. CDR3 protein: CASSPPGVVNTEAFF. CDR3 nucleotides: TGTGCCAGCTCACCACCGGGTGTGGTGAACACTGAAGCTTTCTTT.